This entry lists 24 T cell receptor beta chains sequenced from one sample in a study of spatial heterogeneity in lung cancer. TCRdb re-analysed the 5' RACE reads in MiXCR, keeping a single row per CDR3 protein. The sample includes 20,000 to 25,000 distinct CDR3 sequences, under 4% seen only once; the top ten take 25% to 30%. Indicated time point: sample taken at primary tumor resection. Researchers sequenced whole RNA taken from tumor, nontumor lung or frozen PBMC without sorting. The specimen comprised PBMCs, sampled at surgery. Every receptor here comes from a female donor with early-stage non-small cell lung cancer.

This clonotype was seen a few times. A junction boundary mismatches the germline segment, possibly from a read error. The chain recombines TRBV5-4 with TRBJ1-5; D possibly corresponds to TRBD1 (6 bases). The germline V gene encodes CDR1 SGHNT and CDR2 YYREEE (reference sequence). The CDR3 has 14 residues. In DNA form, the CDR3 reads TGTGTCAGCAGCTTGGATCCGACAGGTCAGCCCCAGCATTTT. Protein sequence: CVSSLDPTGQPQHF.

The sample holds many counts of this clonotype. The chain employs TRBV27 and TRBJ2-3, with 14 bases aligning to TRBD2. The CDR3 loop spans 16 amino acids. Trimming cost V 5 bases and J 2 bases; bases outside gene matches: 3. The V gene's germline CDR1 is MNHEY and CDR2 SMNVEV (reference sequence). CDR3: CASSTTSGRVTDTQYF. In nucleotides, the CDR3 is TGTGCCAGCAGTACGACTAGCGGGAGGGTCACAGATACGCAGTATTTT.

This chain joins TRBV6-6 and TRBJ2-3, with 9 bases lining up with TRBD2. The CDR3 is 16 amino acids. CDR1 and CDR2 (germline): MNHNY, SVGAGI (reference sequence). With 4 bases clipped from V and 0 bases from J, the junction kept 5 bases outside the gene matches. The chain's CDR3 is CASSLLAGSSTDTQYF. CDR3 bases: TGTGCCAGCAGTTTGCTAGCGGGATCTAGCACAGATACGCAGTATTTT.

This clonotype was seen ten or more times. V is TRBV9 and J is TRBJ2-7, with TRBD2 identical over 9 bases. CDR1 is SGDLS and CDR2 is YYNGEE in the germline V gene. The CDR3 is made up of 15 amino acids. V trimming: 7 bases; J trimming: 2 bases; junction bases outside the gene matches: 10. CDR3 region: CASSPEASGAYEQYF. The DNA of the CDR3 is TGTGCCAGCTCACCGGAGGCTAGCGGGGCCTACGAGCAGTACTTC.

The chain links TRBV27 to TRBJ2-7; unclear D gene. V dropped 0 bases and J dropped 3 bases, with 6 bases sitting between them. The CDR3 totals 13 residues. CDR1 is MNHEY, CDR2 SMNVEV, per germline (reference sequence). This CDR3 is CASSLSGHYEQYF. As DNA, the CDR3 is TGTGCCAGCAGTTTATCGGGTCACTACGAGCAGTACTTC.

This clonotype was recorded many times. The genes are TRBV5-1 and TRBJ1-2, with no clear D. The ends were cut back, 0 bases at V and 6 bases at J, with 6 bases in the middle. CDR1 is SGHRS, CDR2 YFSETQ, per germline. The length of the CDR3 is 12 residues. The CDR3 nucleotides are TGCGCCAGCAGCTTGGGGCCCGATGGCTACACCTTC. It encodes CASSLGPDGYTF.

The chain combines TRBV27 with TRBJ2-7; maybe TRBD2 (6 bases). Germline CDR1 MNHEY, CDR2 SMNVEV (reference sequence). CDR3 length: 12 amino acids. V lost 7 bases, J lost 1 base, and 8 bases lay in between. CDR3 residues: CASMAGSYEQYF. The CDR3 DNA is TGTGCCAGCATGGCGGGATCCTACGAGCAGTACTTC.

This clonotype was counted at least ten times. The chain has TRBV19 and TRBJ1-1, with D tentatively TRBD1 (6 bases). CDR1 is LNHDA, CDR2 SQIVND, per germline (reference sequence). Trimming removed 5 bases at V and 1 base at J, with 29 bases between. The CDR3 runs to 20 residues. CDR3 DNA sequence: TGTGCCAGTAGTCCGCTGCCGGGATACAGGGAATATATGGGGAACACTGAAGCTTTCTTT. It yields the protein CASSPLPGYREYMGNTEAFF.

This clonotype was recorded at least ten times. The CDR3 reads CASSTDRGNEKLFF. CDR3 DNA: TGTGCCAGCAGCACGGACAGGGGCAATGAAAAACTGTTTTTT. This sequence joins TRBV9 and TRBJ1-4, with TRBD1 matching 9 bases. V gave up 4 bases and J gave up 5 bases; unmatched junction bases: 3. Germline CDR1 reads SGDLS; CDR2 reads YYNGEE. The length of the CDR3 is 14 residues.

The chain employs TRBV5-8 and TRBJ2-1, with TRBD2 identical over 13 bases. V trimming: 4 bases; J trimming: 0 bases; junction bases outside the gene matches: 16. Per the germline V gene, CDR1 is SGHTS and CDR2 is YDEGEE. The CDR3 consists of 21 residues. The CDR3 spells CASSLKDRTSGSSSSYNEQFF. CDR3 coding DNA: TGTGCCAGCAGCCTAAAGGATAGGACTAGCGGGAGCTCCAGCTCCTACAATGAGCAGTTCTTC.

There are a few counts of this clonotype. The chain couples TRBV19 to TRBJ2-7, with 9 bases lining up with TRBD2. The CDR3 is made up of 14 amino acids. Germline V gene sequence: CDR1 LNHDA, CDR2 SQIVND (reference sequence). V was clipped by 1 base and J by 6 bases; unmatched bases: 4. This chain's CDR3 is CASSIASGMGEQYF. The CDR3 DNA sequence: TGTGCCAGTAGTATAGCTAGCGGGATGGGCGAGCAGTACTTC.

This clonotype was recorded at least ten times. The chain combines TRBV7-9 with TRBJ2-7; D is unclear. The CDR3 is 14 amino acids. Between the trimmed V and J ends, which lost 2 bases and 2 bases, there was a span of 10 bases. Germline V CDR1 and CDR2: SEHNR, FQNEAQ (reference sequence). The CDR3 DNA is TGTGCCAGCAGCTTACCCTCCGGACCCTACGAGCAGTACTTC. It is translated as CASSLPSGPYEQYF.

This clonotype appeared many times. The chain uses TRBV10-2 and TRBJ2-3; D could derive from TRBD1 or TRBD2 (5 bases each). Between the trimmed V and J ends, which lost 5 bases and 0 bases, there was a span of 9 bases. This CDR3 region has 14 residues. Germline V gene sequence: CDR1 WSHSY, CDR2 SAAADI. This CDR3 reads CASSPGRSTDTQYF. The CDR3 bases are TGCGCCAGCAGTCCGGGACGGAGCACAGATACGCAGTATTTT.

Many counts were recorded for this clonotype. The chain combines TRBV14 with TRBJ1-6; 10 bases map to TRBD1. CDR3 length equals 14 residues. With V trimmed by 3 bases and J by 10 bases, 3 bases remained unmatched. Germline CDR1 reads SGHDN; CDR2 reads FVKESK. Written as DNA, the CDR3 is TGTGCCAGCAGCCACCGGGACAGGGGCTCACCCCTCCACTTT. Translated, it gives CASSHRDRGSPLHF.

There are many counts of this clonotype. The chain links TRBV25-1 to TRBJ1-3; D not certain. This CDR3 has 15 residues. Germline V lookup: CDR1 MGHDK, CDR2 SYGVNS. Deletions cut 1 base from V and 0 bases from J, with 7 bases between. CDR3 sequence reads: CASSEWRGSGNTIYF. CDR3 sequence (DNA): TGTGCCAGCAGTGAATGGAGAGGCTCTGGAAACACCATATATTTT.

There are a few counts of this clonotype. The chain has TRBV12-3 or TRBV12-4 and TRBJ2-1; 10 positions agree with TRBD2. The CDR3 is made up of 17 amino acids. The trim removed 1 base at V and 8 bases at J, leaving 11 bases unmatched. CDR3 sequence: CASSLEGWTSGTHEQFF. CDR3 nucleotide sequence: TGTGCCAGCAGTTTAGAGGGTTGGACTAGCGGAACCCATGAGCAGTTCTTC.

This clonotype has ten or more counts. The rearrangement joins TRBV10-2 to TRBJ2-5; D is undetermined. From germline, CDR1 is WSHSY and CDR2 SAAADI. The ends were cut back, 0 bases at V and 0 bases at J, with 8 bases in the middle. The CDR3 length is 15 residues. CDR3 in amino acids: CASSESALNQETQYF. The DNA for the CDR3 is TGCGCCAGCAGTGAGTCGGCACTTAACCAAGAGACCCAGTACTTC.

This clonotype was seen ten or more times. The V call is TRBV4-1, the J call TRBJ2-7; D tentatively fits TRBD1 or TRBD2 (5 bases each). This CDR3 is 13 amino acids long. The V gene lost 4 bases and the J gene lost 6 bases, with 13 bases spanning the gap. Germline V lookup: CDR1 MGHRA, CDR2 YSYEKL. CDR3 nucleotides: TGCGCCAGCAGCCCCTGGGCAGGGAGCGAGCAGTACTTC. It codes for CASSPWAGSEQYF.

This clonotype has a count of ten or more. The chain uses TRBV5-1 and TRBJ2-5; 7 bases are shared with TRBD1. Per the germline V gene, CDR1 is SGHRS and CDR2 is YFSETQ. The CDR3 has 14 residues. Trimming took 7 bases from V and 2 from J; bases not matched to a gene: 8. This chain's CDR3 is CASLVTGWQETQYF. CDR3 in DNA: TGCGCCAGCCTCGTGACAGGGTGGCAAGAGACCCAGTACTTC.

This clonotype was recorded at least ten times. The CDR3 is CASSLAGGPTGELFF. The CDR3 DNA reads TGTGCCAGCAGCTTAGCGGGAGGGCCCACCGGGGAGCTGTTTTTT. The gene calls are TRBV7-2 and TRBJ2-2, with 7 bases aligning to TRBD2. Germline trimming cut 0 bases from V and 4 bases from J; bases unmatched to any gene: 2. The CDR3 runs to 15 residues. Germline CDR1 is SGHTA and CDR2 is FQGNSA.

In its sample, this clonotype was seen many times. V is TRBV15 and J is TRBJ2-5; 9 bases fit TRBD2. This CDR3 contains 15 residues. Germline V gene data show CDR1 as LNHNV and CDR2 as YYDKDF (reference sequence). The trim removed 7 bases at V and 7 bases at J, leaving 13 bases unmatched. CDR3 region: CATTAGGLLLGTQYF. The CDR3 coding sequence is TGTGCCACCACGGCGGGAGGGCTGTTATTAGGGACCCAGTACTTC.

At least ten counts were recorded for this clonotype. J is TRBJ2-3 and V is TRBV6-5, with 7 nucleotides matching TRBD2. Germline loops: CDR1 MNHEY, CDR2 SVGAGI. The CDR3 contains 16 residues. Trimming at V came to 0 bases and at J to 1 base, leaving 4 bases not matched to a gene. CDR3: CASSYSSGIGTDTQYF. The CDR3, as DNA: TGTGCCAGCAGTTACTCAAGCGGGATTGGCACAGATACGCAGTATTTT.

This clonotype has just a few counts. J is TRBJ2-7 and V is TRBV3-1; no firm D call. CDR1 is LGHDT and CDR2 is YNNKEL in the germline V gene (reference sequence). Trimming took off 1 base at V and 6 bases at J, with 10 bases between the two ends. There are 13 residues in the CDR3. The CDR3 loop reads CASSQVRAGEQYF. As DNA, the CDR3 is TGTGCCAGCAGCCAAGTTCGGGCAGGCGAGCAGTACTTC.

This clonotype was detected many times. This sequence joins TRBV20-1 and TRBJ1-4; D is perhaps TRBD1 (5 bases). Looked up from germline, CDR1 is DFQATT and CDR2 is SNEGSKA (reference sequence). V shed 3 bases and J shed 8 bases, with 16 bases lying between them. CDR3 size: 14 residues. The CDR3 here is CSASQSGKGEKLFF. CDR3 in DNA: TGCAGTGCTAGTCAGTCAGGGAAGGGGGAAAAACTGTTTTTT.